This T cell receptor beta chain was captured in a study of cytomegalovirus exposure and HLA in healthy donors. Across the study: A prior analysis found 95 million to 140 million unique TCR beta sequences from 150 million to 200 million T cells. General study results and limits: In a later analysis, a genetic analysis reported fewer productive-TCR N-insertions in an Asian-associated ancestry cluster than the cohort average.

It was with 60 Vbeta and 13 Jbeta primers that the PCR ran. Sequenced by immunoSEQ multiplex PCR; TCRdb stores in-frame clones only, minus some. The sample lists some 170,000 clones, around four fifths occurring once. A remark on this clone: The target antigen is unknown.

Germline V gives CDR1 SQVTM, CDR2 ANQGSEA. Trimming cost V 5 bases and J 1 base; bases outside gene matches: 2. This CDR3 has 13 amino acids. The source of this sequence is a man aged 18-30 years in good health and CMV-seropositive. V is TRBV29-1 and J is TRBJ2-1; 7 bases agree with TRBD1. The source material was PBMCs. The CDR3 bases are TGCAGCGTTAGGGACAGTTCCTACAATGAGCAGTTCTTC. Its protein product is CSVRDSSYNEQFF.